This T cell receptor beta chain was recovered during a study of T-cell reconstitution after alpha-beta-depleted transplantation in children. The V and J ends lost 2 bases and 0 bases, in that order; junction bases with no gene match: 3. The CDR3 has 15 residues. Germline lookup yields CDR1 SGHRS and CDR2 YFSETQ. The TCRbeta library was prepared with unique molecular identifiers. TCRdb re-called the PCR reads through MiXCR, storing one row per CDR3 protein. The sample contains about 870,000 distinct CDR3 sequences, around 17% of which appear only once. In its sample, this clonotype was seen many times.

Sequenced material: PBMCs, mostly from graft donor cells, taken 360 days after TCRalphabeta/CD19-depleted stem cell transplant. The chain joins TRBV5-1 to TRBJ2-3, with 7 bases matching TRBD2. This sequence was found in a male patient aged 10 to 17 who had a stem cell transplant for acute lymphoblastic leukemia, so the T cells may come from the graft donor. The CDR3 protein is CASSFPGLSTDTQYF. DNA for the CDR3: TGCGCCAGCAGCTTTCCGGGACTAAGCACAGATACGCAGTATTTT.